This is a list of T cell receptor beta chains from one sample in a study of blood T cell repertoires in COVID-19. Data came from immunoSEQ multiplex PCR; TCRdb stores just in-frame clones and leaves some out. The table shows around 250,000 clones, with around 87% occurring only once. The sequenced sample consisted of peripheral blood. The receptor set was obtained from a woman in her 70s with active or convalescent COVID-19. Both conserved end residues are part of each CDR3. The D gene is left open where the match is weak. A clone size is listed for some rows: how often the clone was seen (once, few, many), or a class if it is expanded.

CDR3 DNA,CDR3 protein,J gene,V gene,clone size,D gene
TGTGCCAGCAGTCGTGCCCAGTCCTACGAGCAGTACTTC,CASSRAQSYEQYF,TRBJ2-7,TRBV6-5,NA,NA
TGTGCCAGCAGTAGAGAGGGGGCTGGCTATGGCTACACCTTC,CASSREGAGYGYTF,TRBJ1-2,TRBV6-5,few,TRBD1
TGTGCCAGTATGACCACAGGGCGCGAAAAACTGTTTTTT,CASMTTGREKLFF,TRBJ1-4,TRBV19,once,NA
TGTGCCATCAGTGAGTCGCAGGGGGCCAACGTCCTGACTTTC,CAISESQGANVLTF,TRBJ2-6,TRBV10-3,NA,NA
TGTGCCAGCAGCCGTGCGGAGACCCAGTACTTC,CASSRAETQYF,TRBJ2-5,TRBV6-5,NA,NA
TGTGCCAGCTCTCAAGGCGGGGAGCAGTACTTC,CASSQGGEQYF,TRBJ2-7,TRBV18,NA,NA
TGTGCCAGTAGTAACCCCCCACAGGGGGGTCAGCCCCAGCATTTT,CASSNPPQGGQPQHF,TRBJ1-5,TRBV19,NA,TRBD1
TGCGCCAGCAGCCAAGCGAACAGGGGGCGGGATGAAAAACTGTTTTTT,CASSQANRGRDEKLFF,TRBJ1-4,TRBV4-3,NA,TRBD1
TGTGCTAGTGGTCTCCAAACTTTCACTGAAGCTTTCTTT,CASGLQTFTEAFF,TRBJ1-1,TRBV12-5,few,NA
TGTGCCAGCAGCTTGATCCGGGGACAGGGTCGTGGAGGCTACACCTTC,CASSLIRGQGRGGYTF,TRBJ1-2,TRBV7-9,NA,TRBD1
TGCGCCAGCAGCCAGGGGACTAGCGGGGGCCCCAAAGAGACCCAGTACTTC,CASSQGTSGGPKETQYF,TRBJ2-5,TRBV4-1,NA,TRBD2
TGTGCCACCCTAGCGGACCCCGGGGGGGCAAACATTCAGTACTTC,CATLADPGGANIQYF,TRBJ2-4,TRBV6-5,NA,TRBD2
TGTGCCATCAGTGGGGGGCCCTACTCTGGAAACACCATATATTTT,CAISGGPYSGNTIYF,TRBJ1-3,TRBV10-3,NA,NA
TGCAGCGTTGACCCGGGGATGAACACTGAAGCTTTCTTT,CSVDPGMNTEAFF,TRBJ1-1,TRBV29-1,NA,NA
TGTGCCACCGGGACAGGCCCGAACACTGAAGCTTTCTTT,CATGTGPNTEAFF,TRBJ1-1,TRBV24-1,NA,TRBD1
TGCAGTGCTAGTCCCCGGACAGTCTGGGAAGAGACCCAGTACTTC,CSASPRTVWEETQYF,TRBJ2-5,TRBV20-1,NA,NA
TGTGCCAGCAGCCTCCTAATGAGCGGCTACACCTTC,CASSLLMSGYTF,TRBJ1-2,TRBV7-2,NA,NA
TGTGCCAGCACCTTGGGACTCCTCCGCCGGAATGAGCAGTTCTTC,CASTLGLLRRNEQFF,TRBJ2-1,TRBV7-2,NA,NA
TGTGCCAGCAGCTTGCGAGACAGGGACTCTGGGGCCAACGTCCTGACTTTC,CASSLRDRDSGANVLTF,TRBJ2-6,TRBV5-6,NA,TRBD1
TGTGCCAGCTCACCAACACAGGGGATGAATTCACCCCTCCACTTT,CASSPTQGMNSPLHF,TRBJ1-6,TRBV18,NA,TRBD1
TGTGCCAGCAGCCCCATGGGGAGTTGGGGGCGCTCCTACAATGAGCAGTTCTTC,CASSPMGSWGRSYNEQFF,TRBJ2-1,TRBV6-2/TRBV6-3,NA,NA
TGTGCCACCAGTGGGGACAACTCTGGAAACACCATATATTTT,CATSGDNSGNTIYF,TRBJ1-3,TRBV24-1,NA,NA
TGCGCCAGCAGCCCCCGACAGGCCGATCCAGGCGGCTACACCTTC,CASSPRQADPGGYTF,TRBJ1-2,TRBV5-1,NA,NA
TGTGCCAGCAGTTACTCTCGAGGACACACAGGGGGAGGCTACACCTTC,CASSYSRGHTGGGYTF,TRBJ1-2,TRBV6-5,NA,TRBD1
TGTGCCAGCAGTCCCCGACTAGCCCACCGGCTCTTC,CASSPRLAHRLF,TRBJ2-1,TRBV12-3/TRBV12-4,NA,TRBD2
TGTGCCAGCAGCTCAACTCCCAGACAGGGGGGCTACGAGCAGTACTTC,CASSSTPRQGGYEQYF,TRBJ2-7,TRBV5-6,NA,TRBD1
TGTGCCAGCAGCCCCACGGGGATGGATGGCTACACCTTC,CASSPTGMDGYTF,TRBJ1-2,TRBV6-6,NA,NA
TGTGCCAGCAGTGAAAGAGGGTGGGGCGAGCAGTACTTC,CASSERGWGEQYF,TRBJ2-7,TRBV6-1,NA,NA
TGTGCCGGCAACAGGGGGAGAGGTTCACCCCTCCACTTT,CAGNRGRGSPLHF,TRBJ1-6,TRBV6-6,NA,TRBD1
TGTGCCAGCAGCTTAATAGGTTTTGCACTAGCGGGAACCGGGGAGCTGTTTTTT,CASSLIGFALAGTGELFF,TRBJ2-2,TRBV7-2,NA,TRBD2
TGTGCCAGCAGTTGGGACCGACAGGGCCGAGGAAACACCATATATTTT,CASSWDRQGRGNTIYF,TRBJ1-3,TRBV7-8,NA,TRBD1
TGTGCCAGCTCACCACCCAGGGCAGCCGGCTACGAGCAGTACTTC,CASSPPRAAGYEQYF,TRBJ2-7,TRBV18,NA,NA
TGTGCCAGCAGTTGGAGGGATTCACCCCTCCACTTT,CASSWRDSPLHF,TRBJ1-6,TRBV27,NA,NA
TGTGCCAGCAGCGGGACACTCACCGGCTATGGCTACACCTTC,CASSGTLTGYGYTF,TRBJ1-2,TRBV9,NA,NA
TGTGCCAGCAGCTTAGTGGCCCCCTCGTCTGATGAGCAGTTCTTC,CASSLVAPSSDEQFF,TRBJ2-1,TRBV7-9,NA,NA
TGTGCCAGCACCGCGAAACTTCCGGGACAGGGGATTGAAAAACTGTTTTTT,CASTAKLPGQGIEKLFF,TRBJ1-4,TRBV3-1/TRBV3-2,NA,TRBD1
TGTGCCAGCAGCGGCGCGCGGGGGCGCGGAAGTGAGCAGTTCTTC,CASSGARGRGSEQFF,TRBJ2-1,TRBV11-1,NA,NA
TGTGCCAGCAGCCCCACTTCGGGACACCCAACTGTTTTT,CASSPTSGHPTVF,TRBJ1-4,TRBV3-1/TRBV3-2,once,NA
TGTGCCAGCAGTTACGAGCGGGGTACCGCTTTCTTT,CASSYERGTAFF,TRBJ1-1,TRBV6-5,once,NA
TGTGCCAGCAGCCCCAGGACAGGGAGCCTCGAGCAGTACTTC,CASSPRTGSLEQYF,TRBJ2-7,TRBV7-9,NA,TRBD1
TGTGCCAGCAGTATTACAGGGGAGGACGGTCAGCCCCAGCATTTT,CASSITGEDGQPQHF,TRBJ1-5,TRBV6-4,NA,TRBD1
TGTGCCAGCAGCTTAAGAGACGGGGGAGATACGCAGTATTTT,CASSLRDGGDTQYF,TRBJ2-3,TRBV11-2,NA,NA
TGTGCCAGCAGCTTTAAAGGGGTCGACGAGCAGTACTTC,CASSFKGVDEQYF,TRBJ2-7,TRBV13,once,NA
TGTGCCAGCAGTGACGCAGCGGGGGTTCGGACCGGGGAGCTGTTTTTT,CASSDAAGVRTGELFF,TRBJ2-2,TRBV6-1,NA,TRBD2
TGTGCCAGCAGCTTTGAACAATGGAGCCCTAATGGCTACACCTTC,CASSFEQWSPNGYTF,TRBJ1-2,TRBV5-6,NA,NA
TGTGCCAGCAGCGGTATTCAGGGGGCGCTTCGTTCACCCCTCCACTTT,CASSGIQGALRSPLHF,TRBJ1-6,TRBV3-1/TRBV3-2,NA,TRBD1
TGTGCCAGCAGCTTGAAACCAGGGCTCCATGGCTACACCTTC,CASSLKPGLHGYTF,TRBJ1-2,TRBV5-6,NA,NA
TGCGCCAGCACATCTGGGACAGGGGTAGATACGCAGTATTTT,CASTSGTGVDTQYF,TRBJ2-3,TRBV5-1,NA,TRBD1
TGCGCCAGCAGCCCGAGATCTAGCGGGGGCACCGGGGAGCTGTTTTTT,CASSPRSSGGTGELFF,TRBJ2-2,TRBV5-1,NA,TRBD2
TGTGCCAGCAGCCAACCGGGACAGGGGAGGTTTGATAATTCACCCCTCCACTTT,CASSQPGQGRFDNSPLHF,TRBJ1-6,TRBV7-6,NA,TRBD1
TGTGCCAGCACCCAGGGGACTAGCGGGGAAAGACAGTTCTTC,CASTQGTSGERQFF,TRBJ2-1,TRBV6-5,NA,TRBD2
TGCGCCAGCAGCCAAGATGAAGCGGGCGCCCTAGTTGAGTACTACAATGAGCAGTTCTTC,CASSQDEAGALVEYYNEQFF,TRBJ2-1,TRBV4-1,NA,NA